This TCR beta chain was documented in a study of CD8+ T cells in alopecia areata. Study-wide background: Oral tofacitinib, 5 to 10 mg twice daily, was given in an open-label trial.

As to treatment: oral pan-JAK inhibitor, 5-10 mg twice daily. From alopecia areata patients, lesional scalp punch biopsies and peripheral blood were collected. As the sequencing template, cDNA was produced by extracting RNA and reverse transcribing it. The assay was immunoSEQ multiplex PCR, and TCRdb's table has in-frame clones only and misses some. The data contain some 170,000 clones, about 48% of them singletons. V was clipped by 1 base and J by 4 bases; unmatched bases: 3. The CDR3 is 15 residues long. Germline V gene lookup returns CDR1 SGHRS and CDR2 YFSETQ. The sequencing used CD8+ T cells sorted from blood, collected at week 24, from a patient treated with tofacitinib. This receptor was identified in a human donor with alopecia areata. The chain links TRBV5-1 to TRBJ1-4; 8 bases map to TRBD1. The CDR3 reads CASSLRGQVNEKLFF. The CDR3 DNA reads TGCGCCAGCAGCTTGAGGGGACAGGTTAATGAAAAACTGTTTTTT. The full variable domain, rest sourced from reference TRBV5-1 and TRBJ1-4, is KAGVTQTPRYLIKTRGQQVTLSCSPISGHRSVSWYQQTPGQGLQFLFEYFSETQRNKGNFPGRFSGRQFSNSRSEMNVSTLELGDSALYLCASSLRGQVNEKLFFGSGTQLSVL.